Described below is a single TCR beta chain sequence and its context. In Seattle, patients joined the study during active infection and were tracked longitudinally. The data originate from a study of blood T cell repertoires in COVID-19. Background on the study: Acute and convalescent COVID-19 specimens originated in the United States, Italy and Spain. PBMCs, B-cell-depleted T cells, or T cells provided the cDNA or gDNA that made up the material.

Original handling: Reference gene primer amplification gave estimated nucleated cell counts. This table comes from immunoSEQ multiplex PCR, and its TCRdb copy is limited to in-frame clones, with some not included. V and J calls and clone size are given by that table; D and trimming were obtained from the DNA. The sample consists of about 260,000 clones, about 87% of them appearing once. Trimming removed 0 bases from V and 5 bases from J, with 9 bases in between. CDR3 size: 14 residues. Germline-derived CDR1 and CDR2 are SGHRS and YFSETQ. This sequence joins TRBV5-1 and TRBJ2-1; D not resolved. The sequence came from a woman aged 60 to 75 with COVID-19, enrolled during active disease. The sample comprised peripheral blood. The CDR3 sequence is CASSLVGFNNEQFF. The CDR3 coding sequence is TGCGCCAGCAGCTTGGTCGGTTTTAACAATGAGCAGTTCTTC.